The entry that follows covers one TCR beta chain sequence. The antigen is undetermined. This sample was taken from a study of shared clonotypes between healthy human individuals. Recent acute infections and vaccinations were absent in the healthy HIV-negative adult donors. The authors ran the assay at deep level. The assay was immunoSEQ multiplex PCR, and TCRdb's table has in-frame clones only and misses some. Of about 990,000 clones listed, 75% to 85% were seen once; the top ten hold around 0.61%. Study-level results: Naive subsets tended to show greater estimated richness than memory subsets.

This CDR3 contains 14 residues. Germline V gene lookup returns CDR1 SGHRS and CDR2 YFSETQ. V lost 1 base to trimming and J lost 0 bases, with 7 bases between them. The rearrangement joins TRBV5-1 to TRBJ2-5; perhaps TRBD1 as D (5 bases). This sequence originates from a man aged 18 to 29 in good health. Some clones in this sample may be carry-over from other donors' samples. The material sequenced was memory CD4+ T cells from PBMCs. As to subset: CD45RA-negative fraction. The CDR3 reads CASSLWGHQETQYF. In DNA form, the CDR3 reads TGCGCCAGCAGCTTGTGGGGCCACCAAGAGACCCAGTACTTC.